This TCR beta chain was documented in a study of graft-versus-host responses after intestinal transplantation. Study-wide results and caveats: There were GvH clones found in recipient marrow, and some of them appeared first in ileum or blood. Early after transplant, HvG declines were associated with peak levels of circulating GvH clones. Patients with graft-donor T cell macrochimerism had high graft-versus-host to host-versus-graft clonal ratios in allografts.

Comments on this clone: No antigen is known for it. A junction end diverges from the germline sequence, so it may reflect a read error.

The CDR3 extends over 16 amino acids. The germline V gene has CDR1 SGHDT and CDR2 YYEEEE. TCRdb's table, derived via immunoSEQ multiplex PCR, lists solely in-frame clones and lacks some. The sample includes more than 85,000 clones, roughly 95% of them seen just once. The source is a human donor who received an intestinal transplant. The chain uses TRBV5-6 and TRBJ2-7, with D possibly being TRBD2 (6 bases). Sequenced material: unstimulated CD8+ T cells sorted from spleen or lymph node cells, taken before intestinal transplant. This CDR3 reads CASSLGTPDPSYEQYF. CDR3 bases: TGTGCCAGCAGTTTGGGGACTCCTGACCCCTCCTACGAGCAGTACTTC. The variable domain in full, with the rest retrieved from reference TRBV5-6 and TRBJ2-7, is DAGVTQSPTHLIKTRGQQVTLRCSPKSGHDTVSWYQQALGQGPQFIFQYYEEEERQRGNFPDRFSGHQFPNYSSELNVNALLLGDSALYLCASSLGTPDPSYEQYFGPGTRLTVT.